The text below deals with one T cell receptor beta chain. The target antigen is unknown. These data originate in a study of CD8 T cells in ankylosing spondylitis. TCRdb re-called the 5' RACE reads through MiXCR, storing one row per CDR3 protein. The sample shows approximately 550,000 distinct CDR3 sequences, roughly 13% of them seen only once. V shed 5 bases, J shed 3 bases, and the junction held 5 bases outside the gene matches. Germline CDR1 reads ENHRY; CDR2 reads SYGVKD. The CDR3 loop spans 15 amino acids. Findings and limits, study-wide: Within matched ankylosing spondylitis synovial fluid, disease-linked clones were reportedly significantly enriched. Ankylosing spondylitis blood seemed to carry a telltale TCR beta motif made of fewer than 10 highly homologous variants. Past studies reported some motif variants in reactive arthritis synovial fluid and blood.

The chain employs TRBV10-3 and TRBJ2-2; 8 bases line up with TRBD1. The sequence was collected from a male donor with ankylosing spondylitis. Sequencing was done on a sample of blood, either unsorted or a sorted T cell fraction (not recorded which). The CDR3 sequence is CAISYDRGDTGELFF. The DNA for the CDR3 is TGTGCCATCAGTTATGACAGGGGCGACACCGGGGAGCTGTTTTTT.